Listed below are T cell receptor beta chains from one sample, sequenced in a study of cytomegalovirus exposure and HLA in healthy donors. The repertoire was sequenced with immunoSEQ multiplex PCR; TCRdb's copy has only in-frame clones and lacks some. The sample shows 150,000 to 200,000 clones, around 80% of them seen only once. The sequenced sample was PBMCs. The receptors shown here come from a man aged 35-49 years in good health and CMV-seropositive. CDR3s include the opening cysteine and the closing phenylalanine or tryptophan. Each record gives: J gene, V gene, D gene, CDR3 length, clone size, CDR3 protein, CDR3 DNA. The D gene is left open where the match is weak. Expanded clones are given a class, and other clones once, few, many or no size at all.

TRBJ2-7 | TRBV11-3 | - | 17 | - | CASSLDEEQLPNYEQYF | TGTGCCAGCAGCTTAGATGAAGAACAGCTGCCCAACTACGAGCAGTACTTC
TRBJ2-3 | TRBV14 | - | 13 | - | CASSQDLSDTQYF | TGTGCCAGCAGCCAAGATTTATCAGATACGCAGTATTTT
TRBJ1-2 | TRBV2 | - | 14 | once | CASSEDRTPYGYTF | TGTGCCAGCAGTGAAGACAGGACACCCTATGGCTACACCTTC
TRBJ2-5 | TRBV6-6 | - | 15 | - | CASSGEFGGRETQYF | TGTGCCAGCAGTGGGGAGTTCGGAGGGAGGGAGACCCAGTACTTC
TRBJ2-7 | TRBV11-3 | - | 15 | - | CASSLARKEGLDSYF | TGTGCCAGCAGCTTAGCCAGGAAGGAGGGTCTGGACTCGTACTTC
TRBJ1-4 | TRBV2 | TRBD1 | 15 | once | CASSPRTGGSEKLFF | TGTGCCAGCAGTCCTCGGACAGGGGGGAGTGAAAAACTGTTTTTT
TRBJ1-5 | TRBV27 | - | 16 | - | CASSQTIRGRNQPQHF | TGTGCCAGCAGCCAGACCATCCGGGGGAGAAATCAGCCCCAGCATTTT
TRBJ1-2 | TRBV10-3 | - | 15 | - | CAISESDTVGYGYTF | TGTGCCATCAGTGAGTCGGACACAGTAGGCTATGGCTACACCTTC
TRBJ2-7 | TRBV19 | TRBD1 | 14 | - | CASRADRDSYEQYF | TGTGCCAGTAGGGCTGACAGGGATTCCTACGAGCAGTACTTC
TRBJ2-7 | TRBV27 | TRBD1 | 14 | - | CASGLSGTGFSQYF | TGTGCCAGCGGGTTATCCGGGACAGGGTTCTCACAGTACTTC
TRBJ2-6 | TRBV28 | - | 15 | - | CASSIQSSGANVLTF | TGTGCCAGCAGCATACAGAGCTCTGGGGCCAACGTCCTGACTTTC
TRBJ2-1 | TRBV7-2 | TRBD1 | 15 | - | CASSLSGQGYNEQFF | TGTGCCAGCAGCTTATCGGGACAGGGGTACAATGAGCAGTTCTTC
TRBJ1-3 | TRBV7-8 | - | 16 | - | CASSRGGPDSGNTIYF | TGTGCCAGCAGCAGGGGGGGGCCAGACTCTGGAAACACCATATATTTT
TRBJ1-5 | TRBV4-3 | TRBD1 | 18 | few | CASSSRDRGPRGNQPQHF | TGCGCCAGCAGCTCCCGGGACAGGGGCCCCCGTGGAAATCAGCCCCAGCATTTT
TRBJ2-7 | TRBV11-2 | - | 13 | - | CASSSGQLYEQYF | TGTGCCAGCAGCTCCGGACAGCTCTACGAGCAGTACTTC
TRBJ2-1 | TRBV5-6 | - | 15 | - | CASSPGWVLDNEQFF | TGTGCCAGCAGCCCAGGCTGGGTACTGGACAATGAGCAGTTCTTC
TRBJ1-1 | TRBV27 | - | 13 | - | CASSLASNTEAFF | TGTGCCAGCAGTTTGGCATCGAACACTGAAGCTTTCTTT
TRBJ2-7 | TRBV29-1 | - | 14 | - | CSVGLEAGIYEQYF | TGCAGCGTTGGTCTAGAGGCCGGGATCTACGAGCAGTACTTC
TRBJ1-2 | TRBV19 | - | 14 | - | CASTGQTGGYGYTF | TGTGCCAGTACGGGACAAACAGGCGGCTATGGCTACACCTTC
TRBJ1-2 | TRBV4-3 | - | 14 | - | CASSQEDQGSGYTF | TGCGCCAGCAGCCAAGAGGATCAGGGCTCTGGCTACACCTTC
TRBJ2-5 | TRBV6-5 | TRBD1 | 15 | - | CASSYGTGKGETQYF | TGTGCCAGCAGTTACGGGACAGGGAAAGGAGAGACCCAGTACTTC
TRBJ1-5 | TRBV5-1 | - | 19 | - | CASPNLSDSNAKINQPQHF | TGCGCCAGCCCCAACCTCTCGGACAGCAACGCAAAGATTAATCAGCCCCAGCATTTT
TRBJ2-1 | TRBV19 | TRBD1 | 15 | - | CASSMGQSSYNEQFF | TGTGCCAGTAGTATGGGACAGAGCTCCTACAATGAGCAGTTCTTC
TRBJ2-2 | TRBV2 | - | 16 | - | CASSDPADSNTGELFF | TGTGCCAGCAGTGATCCGGCAGACTCGAACACCGGGGAGCTGTTTTTT
TRBJ2-7 | TRBV29-1 | TRBD1 | 11 | - | CSAGTGNEQYF | TGCAGCGCTGGGACAGGGAACGAGCAGTACTTC
TRBJ1-1 | TRBV18 | TRBD1 | 15 | - | CASSPSRQGNTEAFF | TGTGCCAGCTCACCATCTCGACAGGGCAACACTGAAGCTTTCTTT
TRBJ1-1 | TRBV6-5 | TRBD1 | 14 | - | CASSSGTGNTEAFF | TGTGCCAGCAGTTCCGGGACAGGGAACACTGAAGCTTTCTTT
TRBJ2-5 | TRBV5-4 | - | 15 | - | CASSPRGGIRETQYF | TGTGCCAGCAGCCCTAGGGGGGGAATTAGAGAGACCCAGTACTTC
TRBJ2-1 | TRBV10-3 | TRBD1 | 14 | - | CAIREDRGQNEQFF | TGTGCCATCAGGGAGGACAGGGGACAAAATGAGCAGTTCTTC
TRBJ2-2 | TRBV9 | TRBD1 | 16 | once | CASSVAGTGGGRELFF | TGTGCCAGCAGCGTAGCTGGGACAGGGGGAGGGCGGGAGCTGTTTTTT
TRBJ1-2 | TRBV5-4 | TRBD1 | 17 | many | CASSLPGGESLNYGYTF | TGTGCCAGCAGCCTCCCAGGGGGCGAGTCGTTAAACTATGGCTACACCTTC
TRBJ2-7 | TRBV5-8 | - | 14 | - | CASSLGTGAYEQYF | TGTGCCAGCAGCTTGGGAACAGGAGCCTACGAGCAGTACTTC
TRBJ1-5 | TRBV2 | TRBD1 | 15 | - | CASSQGERSNQPQHF | TGTGCCAGCAGTCAGGGGGAAAGGAGCAATCAGCCCCAGCATTTT
TRBJ1-2 | TRBV7-9 | TRBD1 | 14 | - | CASSAGQGNYGYTF | TGTGCCAGCAGCGCCGGACAGGGAAACTATGGCTACACCTTC
TRBJ2-1 | TRBV9 | - | 14 | once | CASSGGPASNEQFF | TGTGCCAGCAGCGGGGGGCCAGCTTCCAATGAGCAGTTCTTC
TRBJ1-5 | TRBV28 | TRBD1 | 17 | - | CASSLRGRVDSNQPQHF | TGTGCCAGCAGTTTAAGGGGGCGTGTTGATAGCAATCAGCCCCAGCATTTT
TRBJ1-3 | TRBV7-8 | - | 17 | few | CASSLWSRQISGNTIYF | TGTGCCAGCAGCTTATGGTCGCGGCAAATCTCTGGAAACACCATATATTTT
TRBJ2-7 | TRBV4-1 | - | 15 | once | CASSQHGTGSYEQYF | TGCGCCAGCAGCCAACACGGGACTGGCTCCTACGAGCAGTACTTC
TRBJ1-2 | TRBV6-5 | - | 12 | - | CASSPLGDGYTF | TGTGCCAGCAGCCCCTTAGGGGATGGCTACACCTTC
TRBJ1-3 | TRBV10-3 | - | 18 | - | CAIRSEVTQTFSGNTIYF | TGTGCCATCAGATCCGAAGTAACACAGACCTTCTCTGGAAACACCATATATTTT
TRBJ1-6 | TRBV25-1 | TRBD1 | 15 | - | CASSEHQGDGSPLHF | TGTGCCAGCAGTGAACACCAGGGGGACGGGTCACCCCTCCACTTT
TRBJ2-3 | TRBV4-2 | TRBD2 | 16 | - | CASSQPSGGSTDTQYF | TGTGCCAGCAGCCAACCCTCGGGGGGTAGCACAGATACGCAGTATTTT
TRBJ2-7 | TRBV6-5 | - | 15 | - | CASSLRQHRDYEQYF | TGTGCCAGCAGCCTTCGACAGCATAGGGACTACGAGCAGTACTTC
TRBJ2-2 | TRBV7-8 | - | 15 | - | CASSSGRWFTGELFF | TGTGCCAGCAGCTCCGGCAGGTGGTTCACCGGGGAGCTGTTTTTT
TRBJ1-2 | TRBV5-8 | TRBD1 | 13 | - | CASSFRGRGGYTF | TGTGCCAGCAGCTTCAGGGGGCGGGGTGGCTACACCTTC
TRBJ2-3 | TRBV15 | - | 17 | - | CATSRDHRGASTDTQYF | TGTGCCACCAGCAGAGATCACCGGGGGGCAAGCACAGATACGCAGTATTTT
TRBJ2-2 | TRBV5-1 | TRBD1 | 15 | few | CASSFLQGATGELFF | TGCGCCAGCAGCTTCCTACAGGGGGCGACCGGGGAGCTGTTTTTT
TRBJ2-7 | TRBV9 | TRBD1 | 13 | - | CASSGQGGYEQYF | TGTGCCAGCAGCGGACAGGGTGGCTACGAGCAGTACTTC
TRBJ2-3 | TRBV15 | TRBD2 | 16 | - | CATSTRLAGGTDTQYF | TGTGCCACCAGCACGCGACTAGCGGGGGGCACAGATACGCAGTATTTT
TRBJ1-1 | TRBV4-3 | - | 15 | - | CASSKPGGGDTEAFF | TGCGCCAGCAGCAAACCTGGGGGAGGAGACACTGAAGCTTTCTTT